This T cell receptor beta chain was found in a study of blood T cell repertoires in COVID-19. The trim removed 4 bases at V and 6 bases at J, leaving 5 bases unmatched. The CDR3 sequence is 14 residues long. The V gene's germline CDR1 is LNHDA and CDR2 SQIVND (reference sequence). Sequencing used immunoSEQ multiplex PCR; TCRdb keeps in-frame clones, though not all of them. The table lists tens of thousands of clones, 88% of them singletons. This TCR derives from a woman older than 75 with acute or convalescent COVID-19. This chain links TRBV19 with TRBJ1-5; 8 nucleotides match TRBD1. The sequencing sample was made of peripheral blood. The DNA of the CDR3 is TGTGCCAGTAGTAACAGACAGGGGAGTCAGCCCCAGCATTTT. It codes for CASSNRQGSQPQHF.